One and the same sample provided the 18 T cell receptor beta chains below, sequenced in a study of blood T cell repertoires in COVID-19. The method was immunoSEQ multiplex PCR; TCRdb's version includes in-frame clones alone and lacks a portion of them. The data hold around 310,000 clones, with 75% to 90% observed a single time. The specimen was PBMCs or T cells enriched from blood (not recorded which). The receptors were gathered from a man aged 25 to 45 who had recovered from COVID-19.

The chain joins TRBV6-4 to TRBJ2-3, with D maybe TRBD2 (5 bases). With 2 bases removed from V and 6 bases from J, the gap between germline ends came to 15 bases. The germline gives CDR1 MRHNA, CDR2 SNTAGT. CDR3 size: 15 residues. The CDR3 DNA is TGTGCCAGCAGTGACCAAGTAGCGAACCCCGATACGCAGTATTTT. Translation gives CASSDQVANPDTQYF.

This rearrangement joins TRBV7-9 to TRBJ2-7; 7 bases match TRBD1. Germline V CDR1 and CDR2: SEHNR, FQNEAQ (reference sequence). The CDR3 sequence is 15 residues long. With V trimmed by 4 bases and J by 1 base, 7 bases remained unmatched. The CDR3 bases are TGTGCCAGCAGCTCTACAGGGGCCCAATCCTACGAGCAGTACTTC. Encoded protein: CASSSTGAQSYEQYF.

The chain combines TRBV19 with TRBJ2-1; D unclear. The V gene lost 4 bases and the J gene lost 0 bases, with 7 bases spanning the gap. This CDR3 is 14 amino acids long. CDR1 and CDR2 (germline): LNHDA, SQIVND (reference sequence). CDR3 residues: CASSTGYSYNEQFF. DNA of the CDR3: TGTGCCAGTAGTACGGGTTACTCCTACAATGAGCAGTTCTTC.

The table lists this clone with a count of one. The chain links TRBV5-1 to TRBJ1-1; TRBD1 might be the D (5 bases). The germline V gene has CDR1 SGHRS and CDR2 YFSETQ. The germline V and J ends were trimmed by 4 bases and 1 base, with 14 bases remaining between them. The CDR3 totals 15 residues. The CDR3 spells CASSPGYGQNTEAFF. Written as DNA, the CDR3 is TGCGCCAGCAGCCCCGGCTATGGACAGAACACTGAAGCTTTCTTT. Drawing the rest from reference TRBV5-1 and TRBJ1-1, the complete variable domain is KAGVTQTPRYLIKTRGQQVTLSCSPISGHRSVSWYQQTPGQGLQFLFEYFSETQRNKGNFPGRFSGRQFSNSRSEMNVSTLELGDSALYLCASSPGYGQNTEAFFGQGTRLTVV.

This chain uses TRBV11-3 with TRBJ2-7; 10 nucleotides align to TRBD2. Germline lookup yields CDR1 SGHNT and CDR2 YENEEA. Trimming at V came to 5 bases and at J to 2 bases, leaving 6 bases not matched to a gene. The CDR3 covers 15 residues. The CDR3: CASSPNSGGTYEQYF. The DNA of the CDR3 is TGTGCCAGCAGCCCAAATAGCGGGGGGACCTACGAGCAGTACTTC.

J is TRBJ2-1 and V is TRBV7-9, with TRBD1 matching over 7 bases. V lost 4 bases to trimming and J lost 2 bases; unmatched junction nucleotides: 11. Germline CDR1 is SEHNR and CDR2 is FQNEAQ (reference sequence). CDR3 size: 17 residues. The CDR3, as DNA: TGTGCCAGCAGCTCCGGAAAACAGGGGTGGACCTACAATGAGCAGTTCTTC. It translates to CASSSGKQGWTYNEQFF.

This chain links TRBV2 with TRBJ1-5, with a weak D call TRBD1 (5 bases). The V end lost 8 bases, the J end lost 3 bases, and 11 bases lay between the germline ends. From germline, CDR1 is SNHLY and CDR2 FYNNEI. This CDR3 contains 13 residues. The CDR3, as DNA: TGTGCCAGCTCTTGGGACTCCAATCAGCCCCAGCATTTT. Translation gives CASSWDSNQPQHF.

The V and J genes are TRBV3-1 (or the pseudogene TRBV3-2) and TRBJ1-4; D is unresolved. CDR1 LGHDT and CDR2 YNNKEL come from the germline V gene (reference sequence). The CDR3 covers 12 residues. The V and J ends lost 4 bases and 8 bases respectively, with 8 bases between them. The DNA for the CDR3 is TGTGCCAGCAGCCGCTACGAGGAAAAACTGTTTTTT. Its translation is CASSRYEEKLFF.

V and J are TRBV2 and TRBJ1-2; 7 bases align to TRBD1. The CDR3 runs 13 residues. V was pared by 5 bases and J by 8 bases, with 8 bases of the junction left unmatched. Germline values: CDR1 SNHLY, CDR2 FYNNEI. In DNA, the CDR3 is TGTGCCAGCAGTCTCGACAGGGTAGAGGGCTACACCTTC. It is translated as CASSLDRVEGYTF.

The CDR3: CASSLDRAGGYTF. The CDR3, as DNA: TGTGCCAGCAGCCTGGACAGGGCGGGGGGCTACACCTTC. The chain has TRBV28 and TRBJ1-2; 8 bases agree with TRBD1. Germline V gene data show CDR1 as MDHEN and CDR2 as SYDVKM. The CDR3 consists of 13 residues. The junction had 8 bases not matched to a gene; V was cut back by 6 bases and J by 8 bases.

This chain links TRBV19 with TRBJ1-5; D uncertain. The CDR3 totals 13 residues. The germline V gene encodes CDR1 LNHDA and CDR2 SQIVND (reference sequence). The germline V and J ends were trimmed by 8 bases and 0 bases, with 8 bases remaining between them. Written as DNA, the CDR3 is TGTGCCAGTGGCAGGTATAGCAATCAGCCCCAGCATTTT. Translation: CASGRYSNQPQHF.

V is TRBV30 and J is TRBJ2-2; D is possibly TRBD1 (6 bases). The CDR3 runs 11 residues. Trimming took off 5 bases at V and 7 bases at J, with 8 bases between the two ends. The germline V gene has CDR1 GTSNPN and CDR2 SVGIG (reference sequence). This chain's CDR3 is CAWGQIGELFF. In nucleotides, the CDR3 is TGTGCCTGGGGACAGATCGGGGAGCTGTTTTTT.

The chain combines TRBV7-9 with TRBJ2-5; D is ambiguous. Germline CDR1 SEHNR, CDR2 FQNEAQ (reference sequence). The V gene lost 5 bases and the J gene lost 5 bases, with 6 bases spanning the gap. The CDR3 contains 11 residues. CDR3 DNA: TGTGCCAGCAGCCGCCGGGAGACCCAGTACTTC. Amino acid sequence: CASSRRETQYF. The complete variable domain, with remaining parts taken from reference TRBV7-9 and TRBJ2-5, reads DTGVSQNPRHKITKRGQNVTFRCDPISEHNRLYWYRQTLGQGPEFLTYFQNEAQLEKSRLLSDRFSAERPKGSFSTLEIQRTEQGDSAMYLCASSRRETQYFGPGTRLLVL.

This clone was observed once. The chain uses TRBV2 and TRBJ2-7; 11 positions agree with TRBD2. The CDR3 spans 15 residues. The trim removed 6 bases at V and 0 bases at J, leaving 4 bases unmatched. CDR1 is SNHLY, CDR2 FYNNEI, per germline. CDR3: CASRATSGGSYEQYF. The CDR3 DNA is TGTGCCAGCAGAGCTACTAGCGGGGGCTCCTACGAGCAGTACTTC.

This clone has just a few counts. The chain combines TRBV5-5 with TRBJ1-4; D might be TRBD1 (5 bases). V was trimmed by 2 bases and J by 7 bases, leaving 12 bases between them. This CDR3 has 14 residues. The germline gives CDR1 SGHKS, CDR2 YYEKEE (reference sequence). The CDR3 region is CASSFQGRSEKLFF. The CDR3 DNA is TGTGCCAGCAGCTTTCAGGGTAGAAGTGAAAAACTGTTTTTT.

The chain carries TRBV15 and TRBJ1-6; 9 bases map to TRBD1. With 0 bases clipped from V and 6 bases from J, the junction kept 0 bases outside the gene matches. This CDR3 spans 15 amino acids. The germline V gene encodes CDR1 LNHNV and CDR2 YYDKDF (reference sequence). The CDR3 spells CATSREDRGNSPLHF. CDR3 nucleotides: TGTGCCACCAGCAGAGAGGACAGGGGTAATTCACCCCTCCACTTT.

The chain links TRBV20-1 to TRBJ2-7; D is perhaps TRBD2 (5 bases). The V end was cut by 3 bases, the J end by 5 bases, with 5 bases between. Germline V gene data show CDR1 as DFQATT and CDR2 as SNEGSKA (reference sequence). CDR3 length equals 10 residues. In DNA form, the CDR3 reads TGCAGTGCTAGGAGGGACGAGCAGTACTTC. It specifies CSARRDEQYF.

This chain uses TRBV11-2 with TRBJ2-5; TRBD2 matches at 9 bases. V dropped 0 bases and J dropped 5; count of bases not matched to a gene: 4. The CDR3 contains 15 residues. CDR1 SGHAT and CDR2 FQNNGV come from the germline V gene. The CDR3 protein is CASSLELAGAETQYF. The CDR3 bases are TGTGCCAGCAGCTTAGAACTAGCGGGCGCGGAGACCCAGTACTTC.